Listed below are T cell receptor beta chains from one sample, sequenced in a study of CXCR4 blockade with PD-1 therapy in pancreatic cancer. Clones were sequenced by immunoSEQ multiplex PCR, and TCRdb holds only the in-frame ones, with some missing. Among 15,000 to 20,000 clones, over 60% were seen once, and the ten largest hold 5% to 7%. Sequencing was performed on tumor tissue. The source is a human donor with pancreatic ductal adenocarcinoma. CDR3s include the opening cysteine and the closing phenylalanine or tryptophan. A D gene is named only where the DNA matches it firmly. The size entry is marked missing in some rows and otherwise reads once, few, many or a size class.

j_call,v_call,d_call,clone_size,cdr3_aa,cdr3_nt
TRBJ2-2,TRBV18,TRBD2,.,CASSPPTSGSRANTGELFF,TGTGCCAGCTCACCACCTACTAGCGGGAGTAGAGCGAACACCGGGGAGCTGTTTTTT
TRBJ2-5,TRBV15,TRBD2,.,CATSRDSGRETQYF,TGTGCCACCAGCAGAGACTCCGGGAGGGAGACCCAGTACTTC
TRBJ1-1,TRBV28,.,.,CASSVVNTEAFF,TGTGCCAGCAGTGTAGTGAACACTGAAGCTTTCTTT
TRBJ2-1,TRBV15,TRBD2,few,CATTRGGRPDNEQFF,TGTGCCACCACGAGGGGCGGGAGACCCGACAATGAGCAGTTCTTC
TRBJ1-2,TRBV28,.,.,CASSAPDKSGGYTF,TGTGCCAGCTCCGCCCCGGACAAGAGTGGAGGCTACACCTTC
TRBJ1-5,TRBV28,.,.,CASSPLVRDQPQHF,TGTGCCAGCAGTCCCCTCGTCCGAGATCAGCCCCAGCATTTT
TRBJ2-7,TRBV4-1,TRBD1,few,CASSPGQGAPYEQYF,TGCGCCAGCAGCCCAGGACAGGGGGCGCCTTACGAGCAGTACTTC
TRBJ1-1,TRBV25-1,.,.,CASSDYRPSTEAFF,TGTGCCAGCAGTGACTACCGGCCCAGCACTGAAGCTTTCTTT
TRBJ2-2,TRBV9,.,few,CASSASGIGELFF,TGTGCCAGCAGCGCCTCAGGGATCGGGGAGCTGTTTTTT
TRBJ2-3,TRBV18,TRBD2,.,CASSPLLPGSGSARSSTDTQYF,TGTGCCAGCTCACCACTTTTGCCCGGTAGCGGGAGCGCACGATCTAGCACAGATACGCAGTATTTT
TRBJ1-4,TRBV14,.,.,CASSQAGDGEKLFF,TGTGCCAGCAGCCAAGCAGGGGATGGTGAAAAACTGTTTTTT
TRBJ1-1,TRBV18,TRBD1,.,CASSPGQGARMNTEAFF,TGTGCCAGCTCACCGGGACAGGGCGCCAGAATGAACACTGAAGCTTTCTTT
TRBJ1-2,TRBV19,.,.,CASTPSRGNYGYTF,TGTGCCAGTACCCCGAGTCGGGGAAACTATGGCTACACCTTC
TRBJ2-7,TRBV28,.,.,CASSIGWGREAYEQYF,TGTGCCAGCAGTATCGGTTGGGGAAGGGAGGCCTACGAGCAGTACTTC
TRBJ2-3,TRBV19,TRBD2,once,CASSSLREGTDTQYF,TGTGCCAGTAGTTCCCTTCGGGAGGGCACAGATACGCAGTATTTT
TRBJ2-1,TRBV11-3,.,.,CASSLDGALYNEQFF,TGTGCCAGCAGCTTAGATGGTGCCTTATACAATGAGCAGTTCTTC
TRBJ2-3,TRBV9,TRBD2,.,CASSVGLARSTDTQYF,TGTGCCAGCAGCGTAGGACTAGCGCGTAGCACAGATACGCAGTATTTT